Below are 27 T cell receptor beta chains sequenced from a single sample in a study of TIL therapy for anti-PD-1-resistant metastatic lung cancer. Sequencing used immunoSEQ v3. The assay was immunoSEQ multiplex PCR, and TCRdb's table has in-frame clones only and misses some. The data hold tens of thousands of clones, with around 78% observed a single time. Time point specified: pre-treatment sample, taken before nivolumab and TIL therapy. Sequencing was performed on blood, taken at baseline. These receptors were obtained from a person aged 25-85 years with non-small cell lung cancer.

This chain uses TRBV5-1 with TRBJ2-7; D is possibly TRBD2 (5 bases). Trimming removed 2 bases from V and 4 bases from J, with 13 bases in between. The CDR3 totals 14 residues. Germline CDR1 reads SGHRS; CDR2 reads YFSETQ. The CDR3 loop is CASSLRLRGYEQYF. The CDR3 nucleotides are TGCGCCAGCAGCTTAAGGCTACGGGGATACGAGCAGTACTTC. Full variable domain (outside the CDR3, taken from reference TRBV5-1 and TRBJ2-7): KAGVTQTPRYLIKTRGQQVTLSCSPISGHRSVSWYQQTPGQGLQFLFEYFSETQRNKGNFPGRFSGRQFSNSRSEMNVSTLELGDSALYLCASSLRLRGYEQYFGPGTRLTVT.

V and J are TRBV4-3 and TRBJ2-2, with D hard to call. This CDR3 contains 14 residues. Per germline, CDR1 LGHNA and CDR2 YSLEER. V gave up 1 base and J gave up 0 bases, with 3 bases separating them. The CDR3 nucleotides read TGCGCCAGCAGCCAAGGTTCGAACACCGGGGAGCTGTTTTTT. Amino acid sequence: CASSQGSNTGELFF.

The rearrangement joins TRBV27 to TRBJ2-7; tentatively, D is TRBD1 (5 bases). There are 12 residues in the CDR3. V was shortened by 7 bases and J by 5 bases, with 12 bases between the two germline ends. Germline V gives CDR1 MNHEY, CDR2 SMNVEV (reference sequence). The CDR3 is CASMGPLDEQYF. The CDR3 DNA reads TGTGCCAGCATGGGGCCATTGGACGAGCAGTACTTC.

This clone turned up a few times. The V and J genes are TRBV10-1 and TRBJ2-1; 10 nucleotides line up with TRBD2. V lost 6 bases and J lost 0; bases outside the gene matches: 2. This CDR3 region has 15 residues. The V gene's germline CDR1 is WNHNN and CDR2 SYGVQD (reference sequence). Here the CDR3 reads CASSSSGSSYNEQFF. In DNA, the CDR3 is TGCGCCAGCAGCTCTAGCGGGAGCTCCTACAATGAGCAGTTCTTC.

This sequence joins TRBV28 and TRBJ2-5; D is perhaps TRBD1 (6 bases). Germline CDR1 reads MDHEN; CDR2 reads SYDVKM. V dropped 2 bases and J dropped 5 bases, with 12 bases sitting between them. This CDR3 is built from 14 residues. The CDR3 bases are TGTGCCAGCAGTTTACGCAGGGGAAAGGAGACCCAGTACTTC. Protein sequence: CASSLRRGKETQYF.

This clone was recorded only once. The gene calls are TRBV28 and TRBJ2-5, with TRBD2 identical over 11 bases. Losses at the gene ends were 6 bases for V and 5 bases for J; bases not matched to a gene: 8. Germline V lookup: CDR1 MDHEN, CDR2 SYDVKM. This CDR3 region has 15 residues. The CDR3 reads CASSKLAGVLETQYF. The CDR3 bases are TGTGCCAGCAGCAAACTAGCGGGAGTTTTGGAGACCCAGTACTTC.

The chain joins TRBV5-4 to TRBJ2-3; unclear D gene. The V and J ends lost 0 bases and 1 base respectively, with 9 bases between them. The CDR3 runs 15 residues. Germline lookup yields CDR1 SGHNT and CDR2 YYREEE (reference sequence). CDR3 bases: TGTGCCAGCAGCTTGGCCGGTACTCGCACAGATACGCAGTATTTT. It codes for CASSLAGTRTDTQYF.

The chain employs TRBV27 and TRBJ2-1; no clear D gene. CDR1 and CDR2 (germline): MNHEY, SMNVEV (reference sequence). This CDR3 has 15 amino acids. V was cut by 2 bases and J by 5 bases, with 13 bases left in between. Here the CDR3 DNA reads TGTGCCAGCAGTTTACAGGACGGGTATGACAATGAGCAGTTCTTC. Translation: CASSLQDGYDNEQFF.

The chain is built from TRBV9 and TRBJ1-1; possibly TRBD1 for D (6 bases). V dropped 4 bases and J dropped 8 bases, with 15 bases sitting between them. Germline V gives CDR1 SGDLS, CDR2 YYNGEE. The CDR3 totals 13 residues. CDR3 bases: TGTGCCAGCAGCAAAGGGACACCGGGGGAAGCTTTCTTT. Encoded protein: CASSKGTPGEAFF.

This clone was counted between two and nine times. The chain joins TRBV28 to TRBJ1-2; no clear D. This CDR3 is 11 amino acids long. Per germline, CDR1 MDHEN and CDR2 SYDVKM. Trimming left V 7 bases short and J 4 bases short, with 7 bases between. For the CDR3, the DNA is TGTGCCAGCAACAGTCGCTATGGCTACACCTTC. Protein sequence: CASNSRYGYTF.

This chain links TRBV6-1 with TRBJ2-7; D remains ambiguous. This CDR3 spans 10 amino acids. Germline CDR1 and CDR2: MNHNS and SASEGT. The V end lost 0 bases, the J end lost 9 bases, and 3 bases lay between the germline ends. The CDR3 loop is CASSEASQYF. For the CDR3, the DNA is TGTGCCAGCAGTGAAGCGTCGCAGTACTTC.

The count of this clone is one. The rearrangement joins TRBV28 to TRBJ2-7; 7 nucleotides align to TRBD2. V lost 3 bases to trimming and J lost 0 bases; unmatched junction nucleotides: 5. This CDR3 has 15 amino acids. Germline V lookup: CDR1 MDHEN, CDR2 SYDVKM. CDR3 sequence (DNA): TGTGCCAGCAGTTTCTACAGCGGGATCTCCTACGAGCAGTACTTC. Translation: CASSFYSGISYEQYF. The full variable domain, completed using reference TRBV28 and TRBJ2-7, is DVKVTQSSRYLVKRTGEKVFLECVQDMDHENMFWYRQDPGLGLRLIYFSYDVKMKEKGDIPEGYSVSREKKERFSLILESASTNQTSMYLCASSFYSGISYEQYFGPGTRLTVT.

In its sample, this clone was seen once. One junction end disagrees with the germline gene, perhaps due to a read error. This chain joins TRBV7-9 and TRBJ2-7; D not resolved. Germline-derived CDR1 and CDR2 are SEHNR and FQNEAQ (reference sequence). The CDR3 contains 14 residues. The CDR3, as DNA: TGTGCCAGCACCCCGGCCGATAAACCCTATGAGCAGTACTTC. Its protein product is CASTPADKPYEQYF.

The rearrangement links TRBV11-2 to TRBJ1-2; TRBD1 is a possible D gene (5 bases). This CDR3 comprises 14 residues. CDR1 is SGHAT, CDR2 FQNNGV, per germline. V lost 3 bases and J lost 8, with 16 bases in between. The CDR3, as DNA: TGTGCCAGCAGCTTGGCCGGGGCTCCAAGAGGCTACACCTTC. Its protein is CASSLAGAPRGYTF.

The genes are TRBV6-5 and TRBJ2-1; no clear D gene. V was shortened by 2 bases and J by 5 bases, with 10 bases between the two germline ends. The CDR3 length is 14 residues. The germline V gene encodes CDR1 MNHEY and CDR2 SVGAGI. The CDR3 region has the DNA TGTGCCAGCAGTTACAGTGGCGGTGACAATGAGCAGTTCTTC. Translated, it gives CASSYSGGDNEQFF.

CDR3 nucleotides: TGTGCCAGCAGGAGGACCCTCGCGGACACTGAAGCTTTCTTT. Protein product: CASRRTLADTEAFF. The chain employs TRBV2 and TRBJ1-1; D not resolved. Germline lookup yields CDR1 SNHLY and CDR2 FYNNEI. CDR3 length: 14 residues. V was trimmed by 6 bases and J by 3 bases, leaving 14 bases between them.

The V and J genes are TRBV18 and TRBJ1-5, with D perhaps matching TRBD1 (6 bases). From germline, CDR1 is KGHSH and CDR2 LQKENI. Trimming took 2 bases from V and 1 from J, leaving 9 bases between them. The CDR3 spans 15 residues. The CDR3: CASSPGGQSNQPQHF. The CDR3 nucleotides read TGTGCCAGCTCACCAGGGGGGCAAAGCAATCAGCCCCAGCATTTT.

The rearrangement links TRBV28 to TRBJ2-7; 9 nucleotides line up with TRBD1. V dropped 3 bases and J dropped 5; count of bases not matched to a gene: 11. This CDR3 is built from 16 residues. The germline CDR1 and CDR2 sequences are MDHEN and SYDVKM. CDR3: CASSLMLGTGFHEQYF. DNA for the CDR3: TGTGCCAGCAGTTTGATGCTCGGGACAGGGTTCCACGAGCAGTACTTC.

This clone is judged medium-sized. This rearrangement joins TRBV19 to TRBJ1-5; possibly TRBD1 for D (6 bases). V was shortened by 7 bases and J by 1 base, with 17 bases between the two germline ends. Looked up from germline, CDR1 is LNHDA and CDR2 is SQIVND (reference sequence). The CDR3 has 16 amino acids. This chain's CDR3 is CASTNPGGVSNQPQHF. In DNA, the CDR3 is TGTGCCAGTACCAATCCCGGGGGCGTGAGCAATCAGCCCCAGCATTTT.

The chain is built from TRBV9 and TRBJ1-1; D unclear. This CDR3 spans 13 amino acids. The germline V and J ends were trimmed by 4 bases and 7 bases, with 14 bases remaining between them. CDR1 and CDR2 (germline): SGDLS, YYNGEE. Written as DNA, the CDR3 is TGTGCCAGCAGCTCGCGTGGCCGGGGTGAAGCTTTCTTT. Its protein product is CASSSRGRGEAFF.

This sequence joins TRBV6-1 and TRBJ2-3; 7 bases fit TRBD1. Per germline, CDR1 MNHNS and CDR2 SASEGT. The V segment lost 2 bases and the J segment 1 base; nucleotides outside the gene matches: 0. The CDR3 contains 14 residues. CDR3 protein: CASSETGGTDTQYF. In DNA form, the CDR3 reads TGTGCCAGCAGTGAAACAGGGGGCACAGATACGCAGTATTTT.

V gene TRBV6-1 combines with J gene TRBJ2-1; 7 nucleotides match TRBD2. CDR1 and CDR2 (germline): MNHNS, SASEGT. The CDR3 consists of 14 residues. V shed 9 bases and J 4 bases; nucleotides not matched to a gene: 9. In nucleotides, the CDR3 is TGTGCCAGTCAATTCGGGACTACTTACAATGAGCAGTTCTTC. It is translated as CASQFGTTYNEQFF.

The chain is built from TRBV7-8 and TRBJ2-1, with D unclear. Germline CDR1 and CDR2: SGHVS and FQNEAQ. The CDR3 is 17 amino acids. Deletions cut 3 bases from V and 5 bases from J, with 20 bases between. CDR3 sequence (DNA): TGTGCCAGCAGCTTGAGGATTCCGAACCGGGCCGACAATGAGCAGTTCTTC. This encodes CASSLRIPNRADNEQFF.

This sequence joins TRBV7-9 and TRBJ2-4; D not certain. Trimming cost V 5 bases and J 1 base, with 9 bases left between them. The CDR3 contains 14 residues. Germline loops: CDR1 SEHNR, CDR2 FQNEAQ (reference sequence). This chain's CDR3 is CASSPDGAKNIQYF. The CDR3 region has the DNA TGTGCCAGCAGCCCGGATGGGGCCAAAAACATTCAGTACTTC.

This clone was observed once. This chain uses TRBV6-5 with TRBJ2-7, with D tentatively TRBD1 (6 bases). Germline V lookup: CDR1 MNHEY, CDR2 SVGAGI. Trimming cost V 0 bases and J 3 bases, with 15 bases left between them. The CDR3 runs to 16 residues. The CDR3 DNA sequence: TGTGCCAGCAGTTACTCGTCTGGGGGCGCGGACTACGAGCAGTACTTC. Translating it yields CASSYSSGGADYEQYF.

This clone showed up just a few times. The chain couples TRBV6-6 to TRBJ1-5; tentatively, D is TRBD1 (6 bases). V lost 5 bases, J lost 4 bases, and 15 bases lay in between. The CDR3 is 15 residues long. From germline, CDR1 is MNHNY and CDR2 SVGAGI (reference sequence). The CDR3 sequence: CASSVGTKGNQPQHF. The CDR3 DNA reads TGTGCCAGCAGTGTCGGGACAAAGGGGAATCAGCCCCAGCATTTT.

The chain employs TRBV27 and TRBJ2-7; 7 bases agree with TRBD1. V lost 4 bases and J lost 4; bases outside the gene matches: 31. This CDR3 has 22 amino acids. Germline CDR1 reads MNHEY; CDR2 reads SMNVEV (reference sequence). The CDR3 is CASSSILDRFATPHLEGYEQYF. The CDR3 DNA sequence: TGTGCCAGCAGTTCAATCTTGGACAGGTTCGCCACCCCCCACCTCGAGGGATACGAGCAGTACTTC.